Detailed here is one T cell receptor (beta chain). Its binding antigen is unknown. Base qualities are not provided; no much larger clone lies one nucleotide away. The data were obtained in a study of blood T cell repertoires in COVID-19 (dated by TCRdb to about 2020). A note on the overall study: Samples from collaborators originated in the United States, Italy and Spain and spanned both the acute and convalescent phases of COVID-19. The material from the prospective study consisted of cDNA or gDNA derived from T cells, B-cell-depleted T cells, or PBMCs. Deeply sampled blood TCRbeta repertoires from subjects exposed to, actively infected with, or recovered from COVID-19 were included in the dataset. The repertoires were released in a freely available public database intended as a resource for research on the immune response to SARS-CoV-2. Samples came from the ongoing ImmuneRACE study (first 160 participants) plus 1,254 subjects from 6 global collaborators. Nearly every sample came with metadata listing a de-identified subject ID, COVID-19 status, age in years and sex. Where HLA class I and class II types were available, the types were taken from metadata supplied by the sample provider, not from assay-based typing. Summary of the overall study and its limitations: The amount of clinical and demographic metadata varied by source and participant and was provided uncurated.

Whole blood was collected in K2EDTA tubes by collaborating institutions according to the institutions' own protocols. For TCRbeta analysis, collaborators shipped samples in one of three forms: frozen whole blood, isolated PBMCs, or DNA extracted from either of those sample types. TCRbeta CDR3 regions were amplified from genomic DNA using the immunoSEQ Assay, a bias-controlled multiplex PCR. On the authors' methods: The number of nucleated cells in each sample was estimated by amplification of reference gene primers within the assay. To quantify the absolute abundance of each unique TCRbeta CDR3 rearrangement, sequence reads were collapsed and filtered. For each sample, productive Simpson clonality was calculated as the square root of Simpson's diversity index over productive rearrangements. TCRdb re-hosts the immuneACCESS table, in-frame sequences only. Its copies lack some clones; in the studies checked, an unresolved V gene accounts for under half of them, and the cause for the rest is not known. V and J calls and clone size come straight from that table; D and trimming were deduced from the DNA. The table for this sample lists roughly 100,000 clones; roughly 71% of them were counted only once. The ten top clones hold less than 6.5% of the sample.

Cut back by 0 bases and 1 base, the V and J ends lie 10 bases apart. Reading the germline V gene gives CDR1 SGHRS and CDR2 YFSETQ. The CDR3 covers 15 residues, taking in both the cysteine and the phenylalanine. The sequence is cut down to CDR3 DNA, 45 bases in frame from base 1. The rearranged chain carries TRBV5-1 and TRBJ2-5, with no D gene named confidently. Input material: peripheral blood. The TCR was taken from a man at least 80 years old with acute or convalescent COVID-19. The DNA sequence is as follows: TGCGCCAGCAGCTTGGCCGGAAACAGCCAAGAGACCCAGTACTTC. Its product reads: CASSLAGNSQETQYF.